Presented here are 29 T cell receptor beta chains from one specimen sequenced in a study of Ad26.COV2.S vaccination and SARS-CoV-2 variants. The treatment is: roughly 20 received Ad26.COV2.S at low or high dose, single or two shots; 5 received placebo; per-sample allocation not given. Sampling was done on day 63 after the first vaccine or placebo injection. TCRdb's table, derived via immunoSEQ multiplex PCR, lists solely in-frame clones and lacks some. The sample has about half a million clones, 80% to 90% seen once. Sequencing used peripheral blood, obtained in a trial of Ad26.COV2.S vaccine versus placebo. The source is a person aged 18-65 years who received the Ad26.COV2.S COVID-19 vaccine or a placebo.

The DNA of the CDR3 is TGTGCCAGTAGTATTGCGCAGGATGGTCGCTATGGCTACACCTTC. Protein product: CASSIAQDGRYGYTF. The chain combines TRBV19 with TRBJ1-2, with D unclear. Between the trimmed V and J ends, which lost 3 bases and 4 bases, there was a span of 15 bases. The CDR3 spans 15 residues. Per germline, CDR1 LNHDA and CDR2 SQIVND (reference sequence).

V and J are TRBV6-5 and TRBJ2-7, with 8 bases identical to TRBD1. CDR3 length equals 13 residues. Germline lookup yields CDR1 MNHEY and CDR2 SVGAGI. J lost 6 bases, V lost 6 bases, and 7 bases had no gene match. This CDR3 reads CASRFGTGSEQYF. In nucleotides, the CDR3 is TGTGCCAGCAGATTCGGGACAGGTAGCGAGCAGTACTTC.

V and J are TRBV10-1 and TRBJ2-7; 9 bases fit TRBD2. In germline, CDR1 is WNHNN, CDR2 SYGVQD (reference sequence). The CDR3 loop spans 14 amino acids. Germline trimming cut 3 bases from V and 6 bases from J; bases unmatched to any gene: 6. CDR3 nucleotide sequence: TGCGCCAGCAGTGACGGCGGGAGGGCCGGCGAGCAGTACTTC. This encodes CASSDGGRAGEQYF.

This clone was detected once. The chain combines TRBV27 with TRBJ2-1; TRBD2 might be the D (5 bases). V lost 10 bases, J lost 4 bases, and 20 bases lay in between. Germline values: CDR1 MNHEY, CDR2 SMNVEV (reference sequence). The CDR3 is made up of 15 amino acids. CDR3 sequence (DNA): TGTGCCACCAAACGGGCTTTCGGGGATTACAATGAGCAGTTCTTC. Translating it yields CATKRAFGDYNEQFF.

The chain couples TRBV27 to TRBJ1-6, with 11 positions matching TRBD1. With V trimmed by 7 bases and J by 0 bases, 8 bases remained unmatched. This CDR3 region has 18 residues. CDR1 is MNHEY and CDR2 is SMNVEV in the germline V gene (reference sequence). The CDR3 coding sequence is TGTGCCAGCACCCCCCGGACAGGGGGCAGCTCCTATAATTCACCCCTCCACTTT. Translating it yields CASTPRTGGSSYNSPLHF.

The table lists this clone with a count of one. The chain carries TRBV18 and TRBJ1-2; 10 nucleotides align to TRBD1. CDR3 size: 18 residues. The germline gives CDR1 KGHSH, CDR2 LQKENI. V dropped 3 bases and J dropped 2; count of bases not matched to a gene: 12. In nucleotides, the CDR3 is TGTGCCAGCTCACCGCGACCGGGACAGGGGTCGCCGAACTATGGCTACACCTTC. Its protein product is CASSPRPGQGSPNYGYTF.

The rearrangement links TRBV29-1 to TRBJ2-1; TRBD2 matches at 10 bases. The CDR3 consists of 14 residues. Losses at the gene ends were 7 bases for V and 5 bases for J; bases not matched to a gene: 8. Per the germline V gene, CDR1 is SQVTM and CDR2 is ANQGSEA. The CDR3 region has the DNA TGCAGCGCCCACGGGGGACTAGCGCACAATGAGCAGTTCTTC. Amino acids: CSAHGGLAHNEQFF.

This rearrangement joins TRBV7-3 to TRBJ2-1; 7 bases are shared with TRBD2. CDR1 is SGHTA and CDR2 is FQGTGA in the germline V gene. V shed 2 bases and J 7 bases; nucleotides not matched to a gene: 11. The CDR3 runs 16 residues. Here the CDR3 DNA reads TGTGCCAGCAGCTTATTGGCCGGGAGGCCCGAGAATGAGCAGTTCTTC. Translation: CASSLLAGRPENEQFF.

The chain employs TRBV4-3 and TRBJ2-5; tentative D call: TRBD2 (5 bases). Deletions cut 1 base from V and 0 bases from J, with 6 bases between. Germline V gene lookup returns CDR1 LGHNA and CDR2 YSLEER. This CDR3 has 14 residues. This CDR3 is CASSQGEYQETQYF. The DNA of the CDR3 is TGCGCCAGCAGCCAAGGGGAGTACCAAGAGACCCAGTACTTC.

This chain connects TRBV27 to TRBJ1-1; D is unresolved. This CDR3 has 18 residues. Trimming took 1 base from V and 0 from J, leaving 18 bases between them. From germline, CDR1 is MNHEY and CDR2 SMNVEV (reference sequence). Here the CDR3 reads CASSLLASQIFMNTEAFF. Here the CDR3 DNA reads TGTGCCAGCAGTTTATTGGCGTCACAGATTTTCATGAACACTGAAGCTTTCTTT.

This chain joins TRBV5-6 and TRBJ2-6; D gene uncertain. Per germline, CDR1 SGHDT and CDR2 YYEEEE. There are 15 residues in the CDR3. Trimming shortened V by 4 bases and J by 5 bases, and 13 bases separated the two germline ends. The CDR3 region is CASSPTRLWANVLTF. The CDR3 nucleotides are TGTGCCAGCAGCCCCACTCGGCTCTGGGCCAACGTCCTGACTTTC.

This clone occurred a few times. The chain couples TRBV6-6 to TRBJ2-7, with D tentatively TRBD1 (6 bases). CDR1 is MNHNY and CDR2 is SVGAGI in the germline V gene (reference sequence). The CDR3 has 12 amino acids. Trimming left V 5 bases short and J 6 bases short, with 11 bases between. Written as DNA, the CDR3 is TGTGCCAGCAGTACCAGAGGGGGCGAGCAGTACTTC. Amino acids: CASSTRGGEQYF.

The genes are TRBV18 and TRBJ1-5; D not certain. This CDR3 has 19 residues. V dropped 3 bases and J dropped 1 base, with 22 bases sitting between them. Germline V gene data show CDR1 as KGHSH and CDR2 as LQKENI. The CDR3 loop is CASSPIPPVNPVSNQPQHF. The CDR3 region has the DNA TGTGCCAGCTCACCCATCCCGCCGGTAAATCCTGTCAGCAATCAGCCCCAGCATTTT.

As regards this clone: Other DNA sequences within the sample encode an identical CDR3. The V gene is TRBV9, the J gene TRBJ1-3; D remains ambiguous. The germline gives CDR1 SGDLS, CDR2 YYNGEE. Trimming pared 0 bases from V and 4 bases from J, leaving 8 bases between. The CDR3 covers 14 residues. The CDR3 coding sequence is TGTGCCAGCAGCGTAGCCCCGTCCGGAAACACCATATATTTT. This translates into CASSVAPSGNTIYF.

A single count supports this clone. The V and J genes are TRBV6-5 and TRBJ2-7; D is possibly TRBD1 (5 bases). In germline, CDR1 is MNHEY, CDR2 SVGAGI. V dropped 2 bases and J dropped 0 bases, with 14 bases sitting between them. The CDR3 runs 16 residues. CDR3 DNA: TGTGCCAGCAGTTACCGGACCGGACAAGTCTCCTACGAGCAGTACTTC. Its translation: CASSYRTGQVSYEQYF.

The chain has TRBV5-1 and TRBJ2-1; D not resolved. Looked up from germline, CDR1 is SGHRS and CDR2 is YFSETQ. This CDR3 region has 13 residues. Trimming shortened V by 4 bases and J by 0 bases, and 5 bases separated the two germline ends. CDR3: CASSLSSYNEQFF. CDR3 bases: TGCGCCAGCAGCCTGAGCTCCTACAATGAGCAGTTCTTC.

This sequence joins TRBV4-2 and TRBJ2-7, with 9 nucleotides matching TRBD2. The V gene's germline CDR1 is LGHNA and CDR2 YNFKEQ. The CDR3 runs to 15 residues. V was clipped by 4 bases and J by 4 bases; unmatched bases: 8. Here the CDR3 reads CASSPSETSGYEQYF. The CDR3 DNA is TGTGCCAGCAGCCCATCCGAGACTAGCGGATACGAGCAGTACTTC.

This chain connects TRBV5-6 to TRBJ1-1; no definite D call. This CDR3 contains 15 residues. The germline CDR1 and CDR2 sequences are SGHDT and YYEEEE. The V end lost 4 bases, the J end lost 5 bases, and 18 bases lay between the germline ends. CDR3 residues: CASSRLWDSGTEAFF. The CDR3 nucleotides read TGTGCCAGCAGCCGCCTATGGGATTCGGGAACTGAAGCTTTCTTT.

This clone was seen more than once but under ten times. The chain uses TRBV5-1 and TRBJ1-1; no definite D call. Germline V gene lookup returns CDR1 SGHRS and CDR2 YFSETQ. Trimming pared 4 bases from V and 1 base from J, leaving 17 bases between. There are 16 residues in the CDR3. CDR3 region: CASSPRAGKPNTEAFF. The CDR3 bases are TGCGCCAGCAGCCCGCGAGCAGGCAAACCGAACACTGAAGCTTTCTTT.

The chain couples TRBV28 to TRBJ1-2; D gene unclear. The CDR3 has 12 amino acids. Trimming shortened V by 2 bases and J by 2 bases, and 3 bases separated the two germline ends. In germline, CDR1 is MDHEN, CDR2 SYDVKM. In DNA form, the CDR3 reads TGTGCCAGCAGTTTAGAAAACTATGGCTACACCTTC. Encoded protein: CASSLENYGYTF.

The chain carries TRBV2 and TRBJ2-3; TRBD1 might be the D (5 bases). V gave up 7 bases and J gave up 6 bases, with 11 bases separating them. CDR3 length: 12 amino acids. The V gene's germline CDR1 is SNHLY and CDR2 FYNNEI. For the CDR3, the DNA is TGTGCCAGCACCCTACAGGCGGATACGCAGTATTTT. This translates into CASTLQADTQYF.

The chain uses TRBV6-5 and TRBJ1-1; maybe TRBD1 (5 bases). Germline V lookup: CDR1 MNHEY, CDR2 SVGAGI. The CDR3 loop spans 15 amino acids. V lost 0 bases, J lost 1 base, and 9 bases lay in between. The CDR3 loop is CASSYSRVGNTEAFF. CDR3 bases: TGTGCCAGCAGTTACTCCAGGGTTGGGAACACTGAAGCTTTCTTT.

The chain is built from TRBV9 and TRBJ2-2; D possibly corresponds to TRBD1 (7 bases). Germline V CDR1 and CDR2: SGDLS, YYNGEE. V was clipped by 3 bases and J by 0 bases, with 9 bases between them. CDR3 length: 15 residues. This chain's CDR3 is CASSGGTANTGELFF. The CDR3 DNA follows: TGTGCCAGCAGCGGCGGGACAGCGAACACCGGGGAGCTGTTTTTT.

Points on this clone: Other DNA sequences in the sample encode the same CDR3. V gene TRBV18 combines with J gene TRBJ1-1; D ambiguous. The V end was cut by 2 bases, the J end by 1 base, with 8 bases between. The CDR3 runs to 14 residues. CDR1 is KGHSH, CDR2 LQKENI, per germline. CDR3 in amino acids: CASSPIGANTEAFF. The DNA for the CDR3 is TGTGCCAGCTCACCAATCGGTGCGAACACTGAAGCTTTCTTT.

The chain uses TRBV4-1 and TRBJ2-1, with 10 nucleotides matching TRBD1. CDR1 and CDR2 (germline): MGHRA, YSYEKL. CDR3 length: 16 residues. The V gene end was trimmed by 2 bases and the J gene end by 7 bases; junction bases not matched to a gene: 8. This CDR3 is CASSQILGTGANEQFF. Here the CDR3 DNA reads TGCGCCAGCAGCCAAATTCTCGGGACAGGGGCAAATGAGCAGTTCTTC.

This clone was observed once. The chain employs TRBV10-3 and TRBJ2-1, with a weak D call TRBD1 (6 bases). The germline V gene encodes CDR1 ENHRY and CDR2 SYGVKD. The CDR3 runs to 15 residues. V lost 6 bases, J lost 0 bases, and 12 bases lay in between. The CDR3 here is CAIRDDRISYNEQFF. CDR3 in DNA: TGTGCCATCAGGGATGACAGGATCTCCTACAATGAGCAGTTCTTC.

The chain recombines TRBV6-1 with TRBJ1-2, with unresolved D. This CDR3 has 15 amino acids. Trimming cost V 2 bases and J 0 bases, with 10 bases left between them. Germline V gives CDR1 MNHNS, CDR2 SASEGT. In DNA, the CDR3 is TGTGCCAGCAGTGAAACGGGTACGACTAACTATGGCTACACCTTC. It translates to CASSETGTTNYGYTF.

The chain couples TRBV6-5 to TRBJ1-4, with 7 nucleotides matching TRBD1. There are 13 residues in the CDR3. The germline V gene encodes CDR1 MNHEY and CDR2 SVGAGI. With 6 bases clipped from V and 8 bases from J, the junction kept 6 bases outside the gene matches. CDR3 nucleotide sequence: TGTGCCAGCAGACAGACAGGGATAGAAAAACTGTTTTTT. It codes for CASRQTGIEKLFF.

The J gene is TRBJ2-7, the V gene TRBV7-2; maybe TRBD1 (5 bases). The CDR3 length is 15 residues. V gave up 2 bases and J gave up 6 bases, with 17 bases separating them. Germline CDR1 and CDR2: SGHTA and FQGNSA. This CDR3 reads CASSLISTIQGEQYF. In DNA form, the CDR3 reads TGTGCCAGCAGCTTAATCTCAACCATCCAGGGCGAGCAGTACTTC.